This entry lists 23 T cell receptor beta chains sequenced from one sample in a study of spatial heterogeneity in lung cancer. Time point given: sample taken at primary tumor resection. Each CDR3 protein is one row after TCRdb ran MiXCR on the 5' RACE reads. The sample yields some 720 distinct CDR3 sequences, roughly 22% seen once. Sequencing was performed on normal lung tissue next to the tumor, taken at surgery. The origin of the receptors is a male donor with early-stage non-small cell lung cancer.

As concerns this clonotype: This beta chain is a stray sequence in a library constructed for alpha chains; its clone size is not meaningful. V and J are TRBV29-1 and TRBJ2-1; the match to TRBD2 covers 10 bases. Losses at the gene ends were 6 bases for V and 2 bases for J; bases not matched to a gene: 4. There are 14 residues in the CDR3. Looked up from germline, CDR1 is SQVTM and CDR2 is ANQGSEA. The CDR3 DNA follows: TGCAGCGTCACTAGCGGGGACACCTACAATGAGCAGTTCTTC. As protein: CSVTSGDTYNEQFF.

Comment on this clonotype: A library prepared for alpha chains yielded this beta chain as an off-target read; its size is of little meaning. The V gene is TRBV20-1, the J gene TRBJ2-3; tentatively, D is TRBD1 (5 bases). The germline V gene has CDR1 DFQATT and CDR2 SNEGSKA (reference sequence). The ends were cut back, 0 bases at V and 1 base at J, with 8 bases in the middle. The CDR3 has 14 amino acids. In nucleotides, the CDR3 is TGCAGTGCTAGAGATAAGACAGGCACAGATACGCAGTATTTT. Translated: CSARDKTGTDTQYF.

This clonotype was counted between two and nine times. The size of this beta chain means little, since it is a stray read in a library made for alpha chains. The chain has TRBV12-3 or TRBV12-4 and TRBJ2-3; D gene unclear. The V gene lost 8 bases and the J gene lost 0 bases, with 3 bases spanning the gap. CDR3 length equals 11 residues. CDR3 sequence reads: CASGSTDTQYF. The CDR3 nucleotides read TGTGCCAGCGGGAGCACAGATACGCAGTATTTT.

Points on this clonotype: The library was built for alpha chains, so this beta chain is an off-target read and its size means little. The chain combines TRBV13 with TRBJ2-1; 8 bases line up with TRBD2. The CDR3 is made up of 17 amino acids. Germline values: CDR1 PRHDT, CDR2 FYEKMQ (reference sequence). V lost 5 bases and J lost 5; bases outside the gene matches: 14. The CDR3 sequence is CASSPPLRGGFDNEQFF. Here the CDR3 DNA reads TGTGCCAGCAGCCCCCCCCTTCGCGGGGGGTTTGACAATGAGCAGTTCTTC. The full variable domain, in which reference TRBV13 and TRBJ2-1 provide the parts outside the CDR3, is AAGVIQSPRHLIKEKRETATLKCYPIPRHDTVYWYQQGPGQDPQFLISFYEKMQSDKGSIPDRFSAQQFSDYHSELNMSSLELGDSALYFCASSPPLRGGFDNEQFFGPGTRLTVL.

As to this clonotype: Little can be read into the size of this beta chain, an off-target read in a library designed for alpha chains. The chain links TRBV28 to TRBJ2-3; 7 nucleotides align to TRBD1. There are 16 residues in the CDR3. In germline, CDR1 is MDHEN, CDR2 SYDVKM. Germline trimming cut 1 base from V and 4 bases from J; bases unmatched to any gene: 8. CDR3 amino acids: CASSLSSTGVADTQYF. The CDR3 nucleotides read TGTGCCAGCAGTTTATCATCTACAGGGGTCGCAGATACGCAGTATTTT.

With respect to this clonotype: The library was designed around alpha chains, so this beta chain is a stray read whose abundance carries little weight. V gene TRBV3-1 combines with J gene TRBJ2-1; TRBD2 might be the D (5 bases). Trimming removed 1 base from V and 7 bases from J, with 14 bases in between. The CDR3 sequence is 15 residues long. CDR1 LGHDT and CDR2 YNNKEL come from the germline V gene (reference sequence). Written as DNA, the CDR3 is TGTGCCAGCAGCCAAGCCCCTTTAGCGACTAATGAGCAGTTCTTC. As protein: CASSQAPLATNEQFF.

With regard to this clonotype: This beta chain turned up in a library designed for alpha chains; as an off-target read, its abundance says little. The gene calls are TRBV6-5 and TRBJ2-5, with 8 bases matching TRBD2. Trimming at V came to 6 bases and at J to 5 bases, leaving 2 bases not matched to a gene. CDR1 and CDR2 from the germline V gene are MNHEY and SVGAGI. This CDR3 is built from 12 residues. This CDR3 is CASRPSGETQYF. The CDR3 nucleotides read TGTGCCAGCAGGCCTAGCGGGGAGACCCAGTACTTC.

As for this clonotype: This beta chain came through as a stray read in a library set up for alpha chains, and its size says little. This chain connects TRBV6-5 to TRBJ2-1; TRBD2 might be the D (5 bases). The CDR3 sequence is 14 residues long. CDR1 MNHEY and CDR2 SVGAGI come from the germline V gene. Trimming took 2 bases from V and 10 from J, leaving 15 bases between them. CDR3 nucleotides: TGTGCCAGCAGTTACCTTTCCGCCCGGGGAGAGCAGTTCTTC. Protein sequence: CASSYLSARGEQFF.

Judged by abundance, this clonotype is large (0.1 to 1%). The size of this beta chain means little, since it is a stray read in a library made for alpha chains. The chain recombines TRBV15 with TRBJ1-4, with D possibly matching TRBD1 (6 bases). This CDR3 spans 16 amino acids. Germline V CDR1 and CDR2: LNHNV, YYDKDF (reference sequence). With 0 bases removed from V and 6 bases from J, the gap between germline ends came to 14 bases. Here the CDR3 reads CATSRDEGGLDEKLFF. DNA of the CDR3: TGTGCCACCAGCAGAGATGAGGGGGGGTTGGATGAAAAACTGTTTTTT.

This clonotype occurred a few times. The library was designed around alpha chains, so this beta chain is a stray read whose abundance carries little weight. The chain joins TRBV30 to TRBJ2-1; D uncertain. CDR3 length equals 14 residues. V was shortened by 0 bases and J by 10 bases, with 16 bases between the two germline ends. Per germline, CDR1 GTSNPN and CDR2 SVGIG (reference sequence). The CDR3 DNA reads TGTGCCTGGAGTGTACGGTGGACCATACTCGAGCAGTTCTTC. It codes for CAWSVRWTILEQFF.

Details on this clonotype: The size of this beta chain means little, since it is a stray read in a library made for alpha chains. The chain has TRBV7-9 and TRBJ1-2; D possibly corresponds to TRBD1 (5 bases). The CDR3 extends over 15 amino acids. Germline CDR1 and CDR2: SEHNR and FQNEAQ (reference sequence). Trimming shortened V by 1 base and J by 3 bases, and 12 bases separated the two germline ends. The CDR3 here is CASSLDGRAHYGYTF. For the CDR3, the DNA is TGTGCCAGCAGCTTAGATGGCAGGGCGCACTATGGCTACACCTTC.

Judged by abundance, this clonotype is large (0.1 to 1%). Since it is a stray read in a library aimed at alpha chains, this beta chain has a size that is not meaningful. This chain joins TRBV6-1 and TRBJ2-7, with TRBD2 matching 9 bases. There are 14 residues in the CDR3. CDR1 is MNHNS and CDR2 is SASEGT in the germline V gene. Unmatched junction bases numbered 3, after V lost 4 bases and J lost 2 bases. The CDR3 loop is CASSGAGGPYEQYF. CDR3 in DNA: TGTGCCAGCAGTGGAGCGGGGGGCCCCTACGAGCAGTACTTC.

About this clonotype: Being off target in a library aimed at alpha chains, this beta chain has a size of little meaning. The chain employs TRBV12-3 or TRBV12-4 and TRBJ2-4, with D tentatively TRBD1 (6 bases). V lost 5 bases and J 1 base, leaving 18 bases between the germline ends. The CDR3 totals 17 residues. The CDR3 loop is CASSPGTLVQAKNIQYF. CDR3 nucleotides: TGTGCCAGCAGTCCCGGGACATTGGTCCAGGCCAAAAACATTCAGTACTTC.

Remarks on this clonotype: This beta chain came through as a stray read in a library set up for alpha chains, and its size says little. The DNA of the CDR3 is TGCAGCGTTGATGGAGACAGGGGGGGACCAGATACGCAGTATTTT. Translation: CSVDGDRGGPDTQYF. This chain connects TRBV29-1 to TRBJ2-3; 9 bases line up with TRBD1. The length of the CDR3 is 15 residues. Germline CDR1 and CDR2: SQVTM and ANQGSEA. Trimming cost V 3 bases and J 4 bases; bases outside gene matches: 8.

This clonotype was counted only a few times. This beta chain is a stray sequence in a library constructed for alpha chains; its clone size is not meaningful. This chain connects TRBV2 to TRBJ2-3; 9 nucleotides match TRBD2. Germline CDR1 reads SNHLY; CDR2 reads FYNNEI. The junction had 5 bases not matched to a gene; V was cut back by 7 bases and J by 3 bases. The CDR3 spans 14 residues. The CDR3, as DNA: TGTGCCAGCACCGGACTAGCGCGAACAGATACGCAGTATTTT. It yields the protein CASTGLARTDTQYF.

This clonotype qualifies as large. This beta chain lies outside the target of a library built for alpha chains; its clone size means little. This sequence joins TRBV6-1 and TRBJ2-3; D is undetermined. The CDR3 has 13 amino acids. Germline V gene lookup returns CDR1 MNHNS and CDR2 SASEGT. Trimming took 6 bases from V and 0 from J, leaving 7 bases between them. The DNA of the CDR3 is TGTGCCAGCAGCCTTTTTAGCACAGATACGCAGTATTTT. It specifies CASSLFSTDTQYF.

This clonotype has more than one count but fewer than ten. This beta chain is a stray read from a library made for alpha chains; its abundance is not meaningful. V is TRBV12-5 and J is TRBJ2-1; TRBD2 is a possible D gene (6 bases). CDR3 length: 14 residues. V lost 3 bases and J 5 bases, leaving 11 bases between the germline ends. Germline loops: CDR1 LGHNT, CDR2 FRNRAP. For the CDR3, the DNA is TGTGCTAGTGGTTTAGGAGGGGACCACAATGAGCAGTTCTTC. This encodes CASGLGGDHNEQFF. Variable domain in full (rest from reference TRBV12-5 and TRBJ2-1): DARVTQTPRHKVTEMGQEVTMRCQPILGHNTVFWYRQTMMQGLELLAYFRNRAPLDDSGMPKDRFSAEMPDATLATLKIQPSEPRDSAVYFCASGLGGDHNEQFFGPGTRLTVL.

This clonotype is judged hyperexpanded (1% or more). This beta chain appears as a stray read in a library generated for alpha chains; its size is not informative. This chain links TRBV20-1 with TRBJ2-3; D uncertain. The CDR3 runs to 12 residues. Between the trimmed V and J ends, which lost 2 bases and 9 bases, there was a span of 12 bases. Germline V lookup: CDR1 DFQATT, CDR2 SNEGSKA (reference sequence). The CDR3 nucleotides are TGCAGTGCTAGATTTGGGATGACAACGCAGTATTTT. Its protein product is CSARFGMTTQYF.

This clonotype ranks as large. A library prepared for alpha chains yielded this beta chain as an off-target read; its size is of little meaning. This chain uses TRBV5-4 with TRBJ2-5, with 9 bases fitting TRBD1. The germline V gene has CDR1 SGHNT and CDR2 YYREEE (reference sequence). The CDR3 consists of 13 residues. V lost 3 bases and J lost 9; bases outside the gene matches: 6. Here the CDR3 DNA reads TGTGCCAGCAGCTGGGGACAGGGACGGGCCCAGTACTTC. Residues: CASSWGQGRAQYF. Variable domain in full (rest from reference TRBV5-4 and TRBJ2-5): ETGVTQSPTHLIKTRGQQVTLRCSSQSGHNTVSWYQQALGQGPQFIFQYYREEENGRGNFPPRFSGLQFPNYSSELNVNALELDDSALYLCASSWGQGRAQYFGPGTRLLVL.

With regard to this clonotype: This beta chain is an off-target read within a library intended for alpha chains, so its frequency means little. The CDR3 protein is CASSATPSDEQFF. The CDR3 coding sequence is TGTGCCAGCAGCGCAACTCCGTCCGATGAGCAGTTCTTC. V and J are TRBV9 and TRBJ2-1; D is unresolved. Trimming removed 3 bases at V and 8 bases at J, with 12 bases between. Germline V CDR1 and CDR2: SGDLS, YYNGEE. CDR3 length: 13 residues.

To note about this clonotype: Within a library made for alpha chains, this beta chain is off target, and its count is uninformative. This rearrangement joins TRBV11-2 to TRBJ2-1, with 8 bases identical to TRBD1. This CDR3 region has 14 residues. Germline assignment: CDR1 SGHAT and CDR2 FQNNGV. J lost 8 bases, V lost 6 bases, and 9 bases had no gene match. The CDR3 spells CASSFGTGLDEQFF. DNA of the CDR3: TGTGCCAGCAGTTTCGGGACAGGATTGGATGAGCAGTTCTTC.

This clonotype is large. A library prepared for alpha chains yielded this beta chain as an off-target read; its size is of little meaning. This chain uses TRBV3-1 with TRBJ2-3, with 7 bases fitting TRBD2. This CDR3 is 15 amino acids long. With 0 bases clipped from V and 5 bases from J, the junction kept 5 bases outside the gene matches. From germline, CDR1 is LGHDT and CDR2 YNNKEL (reference sequence). This CDR3 reads CASSQDAGEVDTQYF. Here the CDR3 DNA reads TGTGCCAGCAGCCAAGATGCGGGGGAGGTAGATACGCAGTATTTT.

As for this clonotype: A library made for alpha chains picked up this beta chain off target, so its size means little. The chain recombines TRBV2 with TRBJ2-3, with TRBD1 matching over 8 bases. The CDR3 is 14 residues long. V lost 11 bases to trimming and J lost 1 base; unmatched junction nucleotides: 8. From germline, CDR1 is SNHLY and CDR2 FYNNEI. CDR3 region: CAGSTGVGTDTQYF. In DNA, the CDR3 is TGTGCCGGATCGACAGGGGTTGGCACAGATACGCAGTATTTT.